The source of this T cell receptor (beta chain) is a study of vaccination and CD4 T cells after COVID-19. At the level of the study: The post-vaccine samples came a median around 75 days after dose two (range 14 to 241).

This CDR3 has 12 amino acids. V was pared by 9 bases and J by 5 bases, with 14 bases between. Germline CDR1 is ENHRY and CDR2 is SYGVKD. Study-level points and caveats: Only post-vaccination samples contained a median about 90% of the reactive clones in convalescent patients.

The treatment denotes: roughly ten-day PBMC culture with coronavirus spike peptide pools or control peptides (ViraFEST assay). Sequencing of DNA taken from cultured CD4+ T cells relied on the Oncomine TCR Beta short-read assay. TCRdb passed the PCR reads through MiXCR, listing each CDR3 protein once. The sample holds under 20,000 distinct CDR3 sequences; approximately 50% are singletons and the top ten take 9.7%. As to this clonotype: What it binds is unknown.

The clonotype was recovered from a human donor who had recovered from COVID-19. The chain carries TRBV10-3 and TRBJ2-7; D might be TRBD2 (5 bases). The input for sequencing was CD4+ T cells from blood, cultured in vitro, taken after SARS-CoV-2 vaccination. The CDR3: CAISDFNDEQYF. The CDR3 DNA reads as TGTGCCATTTCGGACTTTAATGACGAGCAGTACTTC.